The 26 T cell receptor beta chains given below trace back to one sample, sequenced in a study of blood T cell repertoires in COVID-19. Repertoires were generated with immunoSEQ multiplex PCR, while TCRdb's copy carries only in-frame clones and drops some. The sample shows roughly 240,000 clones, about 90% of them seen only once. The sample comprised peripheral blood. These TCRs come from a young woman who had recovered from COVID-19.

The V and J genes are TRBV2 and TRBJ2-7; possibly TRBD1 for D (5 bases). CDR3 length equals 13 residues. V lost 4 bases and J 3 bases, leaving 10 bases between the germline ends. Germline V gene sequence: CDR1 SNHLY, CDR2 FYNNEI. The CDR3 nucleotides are TGTGCCAGCAGTGTTGTCAGGGTCTACGAGCAGTACTTC. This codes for CASSVVRVYEQYF.

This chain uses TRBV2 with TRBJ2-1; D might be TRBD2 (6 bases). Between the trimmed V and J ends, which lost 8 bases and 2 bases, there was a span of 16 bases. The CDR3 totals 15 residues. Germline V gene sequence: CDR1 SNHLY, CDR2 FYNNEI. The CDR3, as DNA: TGTGCCAGCGCCCCGTCGGGGGACCCCTACAATGAGCAGTTCTTC. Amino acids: CASAPSGDPYNEQFF.

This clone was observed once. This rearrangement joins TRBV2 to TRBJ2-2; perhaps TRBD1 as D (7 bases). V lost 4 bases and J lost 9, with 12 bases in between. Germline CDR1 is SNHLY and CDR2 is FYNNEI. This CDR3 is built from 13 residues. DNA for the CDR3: TGTGCCAGCAGTGTTCAGGGGGGCCGGGAGCTGTTTTTT. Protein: CASSVQGGRELFF. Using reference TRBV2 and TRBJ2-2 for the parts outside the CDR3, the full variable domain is EPEVTQTPSHQVTQMGQEVILRCVPISNHLYFYWYRQILGQKVEFLVSFYNNEISEKSEIFDDQFSVERPDGSNFTLKIRSTKLEDSAMYFCASSVQGGRELFFGEGSRLTVL.

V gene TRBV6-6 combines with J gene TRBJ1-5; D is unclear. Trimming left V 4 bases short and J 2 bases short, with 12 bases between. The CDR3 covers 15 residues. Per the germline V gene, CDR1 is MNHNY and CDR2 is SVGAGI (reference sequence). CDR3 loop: CASSSVPEGNQPQHF. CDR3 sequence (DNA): TGTGCCAGCAGTTCCGTCCCTGAGGGCAATCAGCCCCAGCATTTT.

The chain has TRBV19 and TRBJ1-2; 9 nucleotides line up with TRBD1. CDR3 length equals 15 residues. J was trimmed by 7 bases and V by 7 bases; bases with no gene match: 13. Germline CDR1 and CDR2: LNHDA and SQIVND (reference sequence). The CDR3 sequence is CASTGGTGSGLGYTF. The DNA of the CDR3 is TGTGCCAGTACTGGCGGGACAGGGAGTGGTCTTGGCTACACCTTC.

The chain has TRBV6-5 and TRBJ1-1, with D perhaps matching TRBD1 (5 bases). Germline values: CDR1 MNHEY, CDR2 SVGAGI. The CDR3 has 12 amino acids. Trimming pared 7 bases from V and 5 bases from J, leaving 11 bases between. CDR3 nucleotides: TGTGCCAGCAAAATGGGGGGGACTGAAGCTTTCTTT. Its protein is CASKMGGTEAFF.

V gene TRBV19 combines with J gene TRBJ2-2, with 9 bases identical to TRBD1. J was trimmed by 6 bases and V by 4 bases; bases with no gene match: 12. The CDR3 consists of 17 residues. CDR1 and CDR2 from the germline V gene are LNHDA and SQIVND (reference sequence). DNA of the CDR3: TGTGCCAGTAGTACATTCCCGGGACAGGGAAGGGCCGGGGAGCTGTTTTTT. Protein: CASSTFPGQGRAGELFF.

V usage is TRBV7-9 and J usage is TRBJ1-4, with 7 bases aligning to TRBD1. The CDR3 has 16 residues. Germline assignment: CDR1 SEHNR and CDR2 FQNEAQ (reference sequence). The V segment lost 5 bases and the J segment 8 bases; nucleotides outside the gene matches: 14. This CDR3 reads CASSPPDRPIGEKLFF. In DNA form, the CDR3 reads TGTGCCAGCAGCCCCCCGGACAGGCCCATAGGGGAAAAACTGTTTTTT.

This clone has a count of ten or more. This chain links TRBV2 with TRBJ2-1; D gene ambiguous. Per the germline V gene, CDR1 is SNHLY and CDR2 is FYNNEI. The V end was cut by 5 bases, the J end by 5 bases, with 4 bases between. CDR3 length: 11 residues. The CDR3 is CASSRDNEQFF. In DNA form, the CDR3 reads TGTGCCAGCAGTCGAGACAATGAGCAGTTCTTC.

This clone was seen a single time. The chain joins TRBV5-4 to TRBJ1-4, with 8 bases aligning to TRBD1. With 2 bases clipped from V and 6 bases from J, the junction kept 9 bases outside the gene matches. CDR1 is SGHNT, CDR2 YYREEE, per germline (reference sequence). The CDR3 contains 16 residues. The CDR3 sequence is CASSLDRGQGDEKLFF. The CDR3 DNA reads TGTGCCAGCAGCTTAGACCGAGGACAGGGAGATGAAAAACTGTTTTTT.

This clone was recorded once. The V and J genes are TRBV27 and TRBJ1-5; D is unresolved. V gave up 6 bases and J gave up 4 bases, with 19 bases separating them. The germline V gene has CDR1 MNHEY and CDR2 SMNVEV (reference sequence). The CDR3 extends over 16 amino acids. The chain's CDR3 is CASRGVSGNANQPQHF. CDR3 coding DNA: TGTGCCAGCAGGGGAGTCTCCGGTAACGCTAATCAGCCCCAGCATTTT.

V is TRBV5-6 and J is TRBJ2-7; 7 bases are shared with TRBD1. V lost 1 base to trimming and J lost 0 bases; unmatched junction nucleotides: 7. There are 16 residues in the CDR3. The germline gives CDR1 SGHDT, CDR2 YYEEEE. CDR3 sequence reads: CASSLWTGRSSYEQYF. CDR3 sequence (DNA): TGTGCCAGCAGCTTGTGGACAGGTCGAAGCTCCTACGAGCAGTACTTC.

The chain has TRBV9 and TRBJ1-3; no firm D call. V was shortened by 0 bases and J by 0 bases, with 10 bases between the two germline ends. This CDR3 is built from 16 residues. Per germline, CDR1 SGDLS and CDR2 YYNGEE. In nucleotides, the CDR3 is TGTGCCAGCAGCGTAGAGGAGTGGAACTCTGGAAACACCATATATTTT. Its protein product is CASSVEEWNSGNTIYF.

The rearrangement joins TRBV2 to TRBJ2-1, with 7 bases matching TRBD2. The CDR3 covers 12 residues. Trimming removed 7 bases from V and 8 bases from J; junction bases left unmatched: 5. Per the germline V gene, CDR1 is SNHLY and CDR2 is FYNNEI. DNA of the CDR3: TGTGCCAGCAACGGGGAGGGCGATGAGCAGTTCTTC. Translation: CASNGEGDEQFF. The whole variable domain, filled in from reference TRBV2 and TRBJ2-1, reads EPEVTQTPSHQVTQMGQEVILRCVPISNHLYFYWYRQILGQKVEFLVSFYNNEISEKSEIFDDQFSVERPDGSNFTLKIRSTKLEDSAMYFCASNGEGDEQFFGPGTRLTVL.

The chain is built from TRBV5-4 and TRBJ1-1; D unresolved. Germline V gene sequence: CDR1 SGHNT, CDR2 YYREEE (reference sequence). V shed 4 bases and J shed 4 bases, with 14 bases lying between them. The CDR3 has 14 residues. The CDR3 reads CASSPREVGTEAFF. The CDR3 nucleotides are TGTGCCAGCAGCCCAAGGGAGGTGGGCACTGAAGCTTTCTTT.

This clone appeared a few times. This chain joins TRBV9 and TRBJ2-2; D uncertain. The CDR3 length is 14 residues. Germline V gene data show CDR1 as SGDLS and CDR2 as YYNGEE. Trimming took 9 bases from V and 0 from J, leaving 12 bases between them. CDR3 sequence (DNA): TGTGCCACCACCGTGTCCGCGAACACCGGGGAGCTGTTTTTT. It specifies CATTVSANTGELFF.

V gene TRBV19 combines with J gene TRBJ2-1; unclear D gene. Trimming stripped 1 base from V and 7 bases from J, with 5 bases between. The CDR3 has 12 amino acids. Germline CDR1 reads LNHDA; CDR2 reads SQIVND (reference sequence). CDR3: CASSIVGNEQFF. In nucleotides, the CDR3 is TGTGCCAGTAGTATAGTCGGGAATGAGCAGTTCTTC.

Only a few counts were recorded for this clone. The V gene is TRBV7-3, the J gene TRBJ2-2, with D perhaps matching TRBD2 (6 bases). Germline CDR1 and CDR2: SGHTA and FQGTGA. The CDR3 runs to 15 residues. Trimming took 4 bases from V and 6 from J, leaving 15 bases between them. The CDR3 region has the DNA TGTGCCAGCAGCTCTGGGACTGGTATGGCCGGGGAGCTGTTTTTT. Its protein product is CASSSGTGMAGELFF.

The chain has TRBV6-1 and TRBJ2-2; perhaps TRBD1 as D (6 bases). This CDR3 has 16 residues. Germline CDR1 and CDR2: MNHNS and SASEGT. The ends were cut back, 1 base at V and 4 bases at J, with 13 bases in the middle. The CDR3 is CASSEEWIGGTGELFF. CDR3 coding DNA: TGTGCCAGCAGTGAAGAGTGGATAGGGGGCACCGGGGAGCTGTTTTTT.

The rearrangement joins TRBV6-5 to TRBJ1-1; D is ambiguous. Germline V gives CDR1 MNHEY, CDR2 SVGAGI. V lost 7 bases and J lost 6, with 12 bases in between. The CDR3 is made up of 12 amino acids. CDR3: CASKVLEAEAFF. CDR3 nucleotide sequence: TGTGCCAGCAAGGTTCTAGAAGCTGAAGCTTTCTTT.

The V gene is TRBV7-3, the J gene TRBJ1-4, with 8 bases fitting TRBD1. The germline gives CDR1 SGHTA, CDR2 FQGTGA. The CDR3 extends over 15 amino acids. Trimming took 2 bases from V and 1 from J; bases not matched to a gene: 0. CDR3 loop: CASSLDRGTNEKLFF. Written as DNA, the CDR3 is TGTGCCAGCAGCTTAGACAGGGGAACTAATGAAAAACTGTTTTTT.

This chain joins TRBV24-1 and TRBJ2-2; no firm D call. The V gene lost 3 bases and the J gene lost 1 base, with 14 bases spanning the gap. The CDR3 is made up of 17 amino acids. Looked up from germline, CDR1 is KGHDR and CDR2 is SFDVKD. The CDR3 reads CATSDRGSTRNTGELFF. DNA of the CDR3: TGTGCCACCAGTGATCGAGGTTCTACCCGGAACACCGGGGAGCTGTTTTTT.

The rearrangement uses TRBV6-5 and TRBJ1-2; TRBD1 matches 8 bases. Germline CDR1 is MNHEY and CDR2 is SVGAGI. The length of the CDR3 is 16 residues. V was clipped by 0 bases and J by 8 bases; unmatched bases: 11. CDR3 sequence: CASSYSPNQGAKGYTF. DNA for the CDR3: TGTGCCAGCAGTTACTCGCCGAATCAGGGGGCGAAGGGCTACACCTTC.

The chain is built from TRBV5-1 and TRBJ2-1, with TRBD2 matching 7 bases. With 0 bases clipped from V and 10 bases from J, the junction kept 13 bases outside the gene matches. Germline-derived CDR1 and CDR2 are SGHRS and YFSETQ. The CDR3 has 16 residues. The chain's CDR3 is CASSLEMADGGEEQFF. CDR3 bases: TGCGCCAGCAGCTTGGAAATGGCTGATGGGGGGGAGGAGCAGTTCTTC.

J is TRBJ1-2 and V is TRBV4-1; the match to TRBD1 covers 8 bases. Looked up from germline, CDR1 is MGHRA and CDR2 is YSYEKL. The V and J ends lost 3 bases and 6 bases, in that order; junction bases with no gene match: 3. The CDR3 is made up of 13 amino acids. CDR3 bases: TGCGCCAGCAGCCACAGGACAGGGAATGGCTACACCTTC. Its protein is CASSHRTGNGYTF.

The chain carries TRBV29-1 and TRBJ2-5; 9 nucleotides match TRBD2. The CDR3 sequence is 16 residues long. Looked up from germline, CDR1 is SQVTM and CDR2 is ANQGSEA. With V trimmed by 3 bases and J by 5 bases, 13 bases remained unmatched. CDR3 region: CSVEGGGLAPMETQYF. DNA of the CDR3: TGCAGCGTTGAGGGGGGAGGACTAGCGCCCATGGAGACCCAGTACTTC.